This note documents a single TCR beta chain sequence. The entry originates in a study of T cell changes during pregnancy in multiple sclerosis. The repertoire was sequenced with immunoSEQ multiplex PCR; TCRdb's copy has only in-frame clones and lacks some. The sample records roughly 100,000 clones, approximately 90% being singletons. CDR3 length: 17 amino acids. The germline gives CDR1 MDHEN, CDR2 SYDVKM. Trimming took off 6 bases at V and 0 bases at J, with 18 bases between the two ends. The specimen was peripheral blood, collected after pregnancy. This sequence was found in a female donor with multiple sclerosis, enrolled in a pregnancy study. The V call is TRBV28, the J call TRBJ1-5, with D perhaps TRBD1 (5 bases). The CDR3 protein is CASSQGGAQGSNQPQHF. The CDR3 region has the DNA TGTGCCAGCAGCCAGGGAGGGGCCCAAGGTAGCAATCAGCCCCAGCATTTT. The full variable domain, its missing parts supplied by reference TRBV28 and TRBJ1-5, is DVKVTQSSRYLVKRTGEKVFLECVQDMDHENMFWYRQDPGLGLRLIYFSYDVKMKEKGDIPEGYSVSREKKERFSLILESASTNQTSMYLCASSQGGAQGSNQPQHFGDGTRLSIL.